This TCR beta chain was sequenced for a study of T cell repertoires in cytomegalovirus infection. Looking at the study overall: CMV infection together with matching HLA type was indicated by public TCR beta signatures. Study outcomes and limitations: HLA-C-restricted TCR beta clonotypes specific for CMV led the ex vivo response.

TCRdb called the reads again in MiXCR, with one record for every CDR3 protein. In the table there are 400,000 to 550,000 distinct CDR3 sequences, around 10% of which are singletons. Trimming cost V 3 bases and J 0 bases, with 10 bases left between them. Germline CDR1 is PRHDT and CDR2 is FYEKMQ (reference sequence). The CDR3 is 15 amino acids. Points on this clonotype: Its specificity is unknown.

This chain links TRBV13 with TRBJ2-3; a weak D match, TRBD2 (6 bases). Sequencing used PBMCs. The origin of this receptor is a human donor in good health (CMV status not recorded). Some clones in this sample may be carry-over from other donors' samples. The chain's CDR3 is CASSFGDFSTDTQYF. The DNA for the CDR3 is TGTGCCAGCAGCTTCGGGGACTTCAGCACAGATACGCAGTATTTT.